This T cell receptor beta chain is from a study of cytomegalovirus exposure and HLA in healthy donors. Study as a whole: It was reported in a later analysis that the same platform had been used for the 100 to 150 validation repertoires as for the approximately 670 first-cohort repertoires.

Remarks on this clone: Its antigen is not identified.

Clones were read by immunoSEQ multiplex PCR, and TCRdb kept only the in-frame ones, dropping some. The data contain 150,000 to 200,000 clones, around 85% of them singletons. Whole-study findings and limits: In a later analysis, first-cohort TCR clusters were found to tend to co-occur in the 95 to 150 validation repertoires. Across donors, most TCRs were seen rarely, yet some public ones were widespread.

The germline V gene encodes CDR1 SGHDT and CDR2 YYEEEE. This CDR3 is built from 17 residues. The V segment lost 4 bases and the J segment 2 bases; nucleotides outside the gene matches: 9. Sample: PBMCs. The receptor's source is a woman under 40 in good health and CMV-seronegative. J is TRBJ2-7 and V is TRBV5-6; 13 bases map to TRBD2. CDR3 protein: CASSPGTSGIYPYEQYF. The CDR3 DNA reads TGTGCCAGCAGCCCGGGGACTAGCGGGATTTATCCCTACGAGCAGTACTTC.